These 30 T cell receptor beta chains share one sample of origin, sequenced in a study of Ad26.COV2.S vaccination and SARS-CoV-2 variants. This table comes from immunoSEQ multiplex PCR, and its TCRdb copy is limited to in-frame clones, with some not included. Of roughly 150,000 clones in the sample, 86% were seen once. The source material was peripheral blood, sampled after recovery from COVID-19. These receptors originate from a human donor who had recovered from COVID-19.

The sample holds one count of this clone. The V gene is TRBV6-6, the J gene TRBJ1-6, with D tentatively TRBD1 (6 bases). The CDR3 runs to 16 residues. V was clipped by 0 bases and J by 11 bases, with 17 bases between them. CDR1 and CDR2 from the germline V gene are MNHNY and SVGAGI (reference sequence). The CDR3 coding sequence is TGTGCCAGCAGTTACTCGGGAGAACAGGGCCGGCCACCCCTCCACTTT. Protein product: CASSYSGEQGRPPLHF.

V and J are TRBV20-1 and TRBJ1-1; a possible D gene is TRBD1 (5 bases). The CDR3 is 11 amino acids. Germline V gene lookup returns CDR1 DFQATT and CDR2 SNEGSKA (reference sequence). With 5 bases removed from V and 4 bases from J, the gap between germline ends came to 8 bases. The DNA for the CDR3 is TGCAGTGCTCTGGGGGGCACTGAAGCTTTCTTT. It encodes CSALGGTEAFF.

V gene TRBV12-3 or TRBV12-4 combines with J gene TRBJ1-3; D is unresolved. This CDR3 is 12 amino acids long. Trimming left V 4 bases short and J 5 bases short, with 6 bases between. CDR3 bases: TGTGCCAGCAGTTCAGGACGAAACACCATATATTTT. Its protein is CASSSGRNTIYF.

In its sample, this clone is medium-sized. The V gene is TRBV7-2, the J gene TRBJ2-2; TRBD1 matches at 7 bases. The CDR3 sequence is 15 residues long. The germline V gene encodes CDR1 SGHTA and CDR2 FQGNSA. The V segment lost 5 bases and the J segment 3 bases; nucleotides outside the gene matches: 6. CDR3 loop: CASSLRTGYTGELFF. The DNA for the CDR3 is TGTGCCAGCAGCCTCCGGACAGGTTACACCGGGGAGCTGTTTTTT.

CDR3 amino acids: CASSEIQGMDTGELFF. CDR3 coding DNA: TGCGCCAGCAGTGAGATACAGGGTATGGACACCGGGGAGCTGTTTTTT. The V and J genes are TRBV10-2 and TRBJ2-2; D is possibly TRBD1 (6 bases). V was trimmed by 2 bases and J by 3 bases, leaving 13 bases between them. Germline CDR1 and CDR2: WSHSY and SAAADI. The CDR3 has 16 residues.

This clone was seen just once. CDR3 sequence reads: CASSYIGLAGDDTQYF. CDR3 bases: TGTGCCAGCAGTTACATTGGCCTAGCGGGGGACGATACGCAGTATTTT. The rearrangement uses TRBV6-5 and TRBJ2-3; 10 bases line up with TRBD2. The germline CDR1 and CDR2 sequences are MNHEY and SVGAGI. The CDR3 is 16 amino acids. V trimming: 2 bases; J trimming: 6 bases; junction bases outside the gene matches: 8.

J is TRBJ1-2 and V is TRBV2, with D hard to call. Deletions cut 0 bases from V and 2 bases from J, with 13 bases between. Germline V gene lookup returns CDR1 SNHLY and CDR2 FYNNEI. This CDR3 region has 16 residues. In DNA form, the CDR3 reads TGTGCCAGCAGTGAAGCGCTACGTTCGCGGAACTATGGCTACACCTTC. Protein: CASSEALRSRNYGYTF. Combining the CDR3 with reference TRBV2 and TRBJ1-2 gives the whole variable domain EPEVTQTPSHQVTQMGQEVILRCVPISNHLYFYWYRQILGQKVEFLVSFYNNEISEKSEIFDDQFSVERPDGSNFTLKIRSTKLEDSAMYFCASSEALRSRNYGYTFGSGTRLTVV.

CDR3 nucleotides: TGTGCCAGCAGTCCCGGACCCGAGGACTACGAGCAGTACTTC. Protein: CASSPGPEDYEQYF. The chain uses TRBV28 and TRBJ2-7; unclear D gene. The CDR3 has 14 residues. Looked up from germline, CDR1 is MDHEN and CDR2 is SYDVKM. The germline V and J ends were trimmed by 5 bases and 3 bases, with 14 bases remaining between them.

V gene TRBV11-2 combines with J gene TRBJ1-1; TRBD1 matches at 7 bases. This CDR3 has 16 amino acids. The germline gives CDR1 SGHAT, CDR2 FQNNGV. After removal of 5 bases from V and 2 bases from J, the junction contained 11 bases not matched to a gene. The chain's CDR3 is CASSDSGTVTNTEAFF. As DNA, the CDR3 is TGTGCCAGCAGCGACTCTGGGACAGTTACAAACACTGAAGCTTTCTTT. The entire variable domain, with the rest obtained from reference TRBV11-2 and TRBJ1-1, is as follows: EAGVAQSPRYKIIEKRQSVAFWCNPISGHATLYWYQQILGQGPKLLIQFQNNGVVDDSQLPKDRFSAERLKGVDSTLKIQPAKLEDSAVYLCASSDSGTVTNTEAFFGQGTRLTVV.

The chain has TRBV5-1 and TRBJ2-4; 7 nucleotides line up with TRBD2. The CDR3 covers 16 residues. Germline V CDR1 and CDR2: SGHRS, YFSETQ. The V gene end was trimmed by 7 bases and the J gene end by 3 bases; junction bases not matched to a gene: 13. CDR3 protein: CASAPGAGDLKNIQYF. In nucleotides, the CDR3 is TGCGCCAGCGCCCCTGGGGCGGGGGATCTCAAAAACATTCAGTACTTC.

The V call is TRBV7-9, the J call TRBJ2-7; 7 positions match TRBD1. The CDR3 is 13 residues long. After removal of 8 bases from V and 1 base from J, the junction contained 5 bases not matched to a gene. The germline V gene has CDR1 SEHNR and CDR2 FQNEAQ (reference sequence). CDR3 sequence: CASCRDSSYEQYF. For the CDR3, the DNA is TGTGCCAGCTGTAGGGACAGTTCCTACGAGCAGTACTTC. The whole variable domain, filled in from reference TRBV7-9 and TRBJ2-7, reads DTGVSQNPRHKITKRGQNVTFRCDPISEHNRLYWYRQTLGQGPEFLTYFQNEAQLEKSRLLSDRFSAERPKGSFSTLEIQRTEQGDSAMYLCASCRDSSYEQYFGPGTRLTVT.

This chain links TRBV27 with TRBJ1-1; TRBD1 might be the D (5 bases). V lost 2 bases, J lost 4 bases, and 11 bases lay in between. From germline, CDR1 is MNHEY and CDR2 SMNVEV (reference sequence). This CDR3 is 14 amino acids long. The CDR3 region has the DNA TGTGCCAGCAGTTTAATCCCCGGGACCACTGAAGCTTTCTTT. Translated, it gives CASSLIPGTTEAFF.

The chain has TRBV11-2 and TRBJ2-7; D is ambiguous. V was cut by 2 bases and J by 3 bases, with 11 bases left in between. The CDR3 covers 14 residues. CDR1 SGHAT and CDR2 FQNNGV come from the germline V gene. CDR3 nucleotides: TGTGCCAGCAGCTTATCCCGTCAGAGCTACGAGCAGTACTTC. Protein: CASSLSRQSYEQYF.

This chain connects TRBV5-4 to TRBJ2-5, with 14 bases fitting TRBD2. CDR3 length: 14 residues. J gave up 3 bases and V 10 bases, and 5 bases lay outside the gene matches. Germline CDR1 and CDR2: SGHNT and YYREEE (reference sequence). In DNA, the CDR3 is TGTGCCTCCCAGGGACTAGCGGGGGAAGAGACCCAGTACTTC. Translation: CASQGLAGEETQYF. Looking up the rest from reference TRBV5-4 and TRBJ2-5 gives the full variable domain: ETGVTQSPTHLIKTRGQQVTLRCSSQSGHNTVSWYQQALGQGPQFIFQYYREEENGRGNFPPRFSGLQFPNYSSELNVNALELDDSALYLCASQGLAGEETQYFGPGTRLLVL.

The chain has TRBV18 and TRBJ1-6, with D uncertain. V was pared by 1 base and J by 6 bases, with 7 bases between. The length of the CDR3 is 14 residues. The germline CDR1 and CDR2 sequences are KGHSH and LQKENI. The CDR3 here is CASSPQNFNSPLHF. As DNA, the CDR3 is TGTGCCAGCTCACCACAGAATTTTAATTCACCCCTCCACTTT. The complete variable domain, with remaining parts taken from reference TRBV18 and TRBJ1-6, reads NAGVMQNPRHLVRRRGQEARLRCSPMKGHSHVYWYRQLPEEGLKFMVYLQKENIIDESGMPKERFSAEFPKEGPSILRIQQVVRGDSAAYFCASSPQNFNSPLHFGNGTRLTVT.

The genes are TRBV5-6 and TRBJ2-7; 7 bases match TRBD2. The germline gives CDR1 SGHDT, CDR2 YYEEEE. The V and J ends lost 0 bases and 6 bases, in that order; junction bases with no gene match: 6. This CDR3 spans 14 amino acids. The CDR3 DNA is TGTGCCAGCAGCTTGGGCGGGGGTCGCTCCGAGCAGTACTTC. As protein: CASSLGGGRSEQYF.

The rearrangement links TRBV5-1 to TRBJ2-5; D is ambiguous. The V end was cut by 0 bases, the J end by 2 bases, with 8 bases between. This CDR3 is built from 14 residues. Germline V gene sequence: CDR1 SGHRS, CDR2 YFSETQ. CDR3: CASSLGQQQETQYF. For the CDR3, the DNA is TGCGCCAGCAGCTTGGGGCAGCAACAAGAGACCCAGTACTTC.

This clone was recorded only once. The J gene is TRBJ1-1, the V gene TRBV19, with D uncertain. In germline, CDR1 is LNHDA, CDR2 SQIVND (reference sequence). The germline V and J ends were trimmed by 3 bases and 3 bases, with 8 bases remaining between them. This CDR3 has 13 residues. The CDR3 here is CASSIWRHTEAFF. In DNA form, the CDR3 reads TGTGCCAGTAGTATTTGGCGGCACACTGAAGCTTTCTTT.

This clone was detected ten times or more. V usage is TRBV6-5 and J usage is TRBJ1-4; D call uncertain. V was shortened by 0 bases and J by 5 bases, with 10 bases between the two germline ends. The CDR3 extends over 15 amino acids. CDR1 and CDR2 (germline): MNHEY, SVGAGI. CDR3 nucleotides: TGTGCCAGCAGTTACTCGACTCGGACCAATGAAAAACTGTTTTTT. This sequence encodes CASSYSTRTNEKLFF.

This clone was counted once. The V and J genes are TRBV6-5 and TRBJ2-7, with D possibly being TRBD2 (6 bases). This CDR3 is built from 13 residues. The germline CDR1 and CDR2 sequences are MNHEY and SVGAGI. V was pared by 6 bases and J by 6 bases, with 15 bases between. The CDR3 loop reads CASSDGGISEQYF. As DNA, the CDR3 is TGTGCCAGCAGCGACGGGGGAATCTCCGAGCAGTACTTC.

J is TRBJ2-2 and V is TRBV4-3, with D hard to call. The CDR3 is made up of 15 amino acids. Trimming removed 1 base from V and 4 bases from J, with 10 bases in between. Germline V gene sequence: CDR1 LGHNA, CDR2 YSLEER. In DNA, the CDR3 is TGCGCCAGCAGCCAAGGGGCACACTCCACCGGGGAGCTGTTTTTT. As protein: CASSQGAHSTGELFF.

This chain connects TRBV18 to TRBJ2-1; weak D call: TRBD1 (6 bases). The CDR3 sequence is 14 residues long. V lost 4 bases, J lost 4 bases, and 11 bases lay in between. CDR1 is KGHSH and CDR2 is LQKENI in the germline V gene. The chain's CDR3 is CASSRQDMYNEQFF. Here the CDR3 DNA reads TGTGCCAGCTCACGACAGGATATGTACAATGAGCAGTTCTTC.

This chain joins TRBV6-5 and TRBJ1-5; perhaps TRBD1 as D (6 bases). The ends were cut back, 6 bases at V and 4 bases at J, with 10 bases in the middle. This CDR3 is 13 amino acids long. The V gene's germline CDR1 is MNHEY and CDR2 SVGAGI. The CDR3 reads CASSTGINQPQHF. The CDR3 DNA follows: TGTGCCAGCAGCACAGGGATAAATCAGCCCCAGCATTTT.

V and J are TRBV9 and TRBJ1-5, with a possible D match to TRBD1 (6 bases). V gave up 3 bases and J gave up 6 bases, with 16 bases separating them. This CDR3 region has 15 residues. Per germline, CDR1 SGDLS and CDR2 YYNGEE. This CDR3 reads CASSDQGKEGQPQHF. CDR3 nucleotide sequence: TGTGCCAGCAGCGATCAGGGGAAAGAGGGTCAGCCCCAGCATTTT.

The CDR3 loop is CASSLRDSGTDTQYF. The CDR3 coding sequence is TGCGCCAGCAGTCTCCGGGACAGCGGCACAGATACGCAGTATTTT. The chain recombines TRBV10-2 with TRBJ2-3; 7 bases line up with TRBD1. Looked up from germline, CDR1 is WSHSY and CDR2 is SAAADI. The CDR3 has 15 residues. After removal of 5 bases from V and 1 base from J, the junction contained 6 bases not matched to a gene.

This clone has just one count. This rearrangement joins TRBV7-2 to TRBJ2-7, with D perhaps matching TRBD2 (5 bases). CDR3 length: 15 amino acids. Trimming pared 1 base from V and 6 bases from J, leaving 16 bases between. CDR1 and CDR2 (germline): SGHTA, FQGNSA. CDR3 bases: TGTGCCAGCAGCTTAGGGGGAGATATTAAGGTCGAGCAGTACTTC. Amino acid sequence: CASSLGGDIKVEQYF.

The chain uses TRBV7-2 and TRBJ2-2, with 7 bases matching TRBD2. In germline, CDR1 is SGHTA, CDR2 FQGNSA. The CDR3 extends over 15 amino acids. The V gene end was trimmed by 4 bases and the J gene end by 3 bases; junction bases not matched to a gene: 5. The CDR3 loop reads CASSYRAGDTGELFF. CDR3 DNA: TGTGCCAGCAGCTATCGGGCGGGGGACACCGGGGAGCTGTTTTTT.

V is TRBV11-2 and J is TRBJ2-6; D gene unclear. The CDR3 has 19 amino acids. V dropped 1 base and J dropped 0 bases, with 16 bases sitting between them. Germline CDR1 reads SGHAT; CDR2 reads FQNNGV. The CDR3 DNA reads as TGTGCCAGCAGCTTAGGGGTTTTTACGGAACTCTCTGGGGCCAACGTCCTGACTTTC. Its translation is CASSLGVFTELSGANVLTF.

The chain combines TRBV5-1 with TRBJ2-7, with a weak D call TRBD2 (6 bases). V shed 1 base and J shed 3 bases, with 11 bases lying between them. In germline, CDR1 is SGHRS, CDR2 YFSETQ. This CDR3 comprises 14 residues. CDR3: CASSLSAGFYEQYF. In DNA, the CDR3 is TGCGCCAGCAGCTTGTCCGCGGGATTCTACGAGCAGTACTTC.

This rearrangement joins TRBV5-6 to TRBJ2-2, with D tentatively TRBD2 (7 bases). CDR3 length: 14 amino acids. Germline CDR1 and CDR2: SGHDT and YYEEEE. V was clipped by 1 base and J by 6 bases, with 10 bases between them. CDR3 sequence reads: CASSLLGGPGELFF. In nucleotides, the CDR3 is TGTGCCAGCAGCTTGCTGGGGGGGCCCGGGGAGCTGTTTTTT.